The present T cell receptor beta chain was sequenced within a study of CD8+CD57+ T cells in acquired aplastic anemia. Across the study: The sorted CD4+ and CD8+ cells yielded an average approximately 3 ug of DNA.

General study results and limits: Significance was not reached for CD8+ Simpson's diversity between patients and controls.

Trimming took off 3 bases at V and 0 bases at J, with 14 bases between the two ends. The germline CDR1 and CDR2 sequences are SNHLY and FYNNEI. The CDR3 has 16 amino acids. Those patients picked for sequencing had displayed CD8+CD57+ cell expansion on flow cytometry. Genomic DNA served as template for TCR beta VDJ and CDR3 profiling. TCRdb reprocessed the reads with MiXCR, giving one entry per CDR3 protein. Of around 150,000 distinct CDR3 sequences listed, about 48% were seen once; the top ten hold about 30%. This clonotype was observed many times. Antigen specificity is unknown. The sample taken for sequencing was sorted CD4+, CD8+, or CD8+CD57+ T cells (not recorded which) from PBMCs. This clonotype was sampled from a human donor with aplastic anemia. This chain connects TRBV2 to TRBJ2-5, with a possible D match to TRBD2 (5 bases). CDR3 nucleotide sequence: TGTGCCAGCAGTGATGAGGGAATTCGGTACCAAGAGACCCAGTACTTC. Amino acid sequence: CASSDEGIRYQETQYF.